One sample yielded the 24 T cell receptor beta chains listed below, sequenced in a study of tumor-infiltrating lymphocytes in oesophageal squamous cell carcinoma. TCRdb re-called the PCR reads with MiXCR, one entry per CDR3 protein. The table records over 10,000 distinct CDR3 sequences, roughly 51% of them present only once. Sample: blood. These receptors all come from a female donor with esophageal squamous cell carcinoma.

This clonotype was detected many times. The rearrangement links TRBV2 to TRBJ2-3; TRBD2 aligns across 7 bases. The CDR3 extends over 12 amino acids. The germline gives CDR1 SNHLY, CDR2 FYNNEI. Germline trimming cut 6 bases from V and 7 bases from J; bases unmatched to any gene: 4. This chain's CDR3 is CASRGGVNTQYF. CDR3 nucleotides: TGTGCCAGCAGGGGGGGGGTAAATACGCAGTATTTT.

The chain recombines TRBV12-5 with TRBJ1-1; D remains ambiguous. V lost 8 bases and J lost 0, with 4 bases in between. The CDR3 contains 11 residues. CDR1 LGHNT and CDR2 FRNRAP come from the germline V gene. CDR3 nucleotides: TGTGCTAGTAAGATGAACACTGAAGCTTTCTTT. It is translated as CASKMNTEAFF.

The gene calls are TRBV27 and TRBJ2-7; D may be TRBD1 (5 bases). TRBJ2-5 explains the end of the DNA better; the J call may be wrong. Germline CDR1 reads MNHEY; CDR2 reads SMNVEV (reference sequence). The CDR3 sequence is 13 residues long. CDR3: CASSFSGAETQYF. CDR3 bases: TGTGCCAGCAGTTTCAGTGGGGCAGAGACCCAGTACTTC.

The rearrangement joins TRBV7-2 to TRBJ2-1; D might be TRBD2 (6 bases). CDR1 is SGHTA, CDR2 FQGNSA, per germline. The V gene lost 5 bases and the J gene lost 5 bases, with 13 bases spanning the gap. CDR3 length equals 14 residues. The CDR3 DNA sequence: TGTGCCAGCAGCCCCCCGACTAGGAACAATGAGCAGTTCTTC. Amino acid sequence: CASSPPTRNNEQFF.

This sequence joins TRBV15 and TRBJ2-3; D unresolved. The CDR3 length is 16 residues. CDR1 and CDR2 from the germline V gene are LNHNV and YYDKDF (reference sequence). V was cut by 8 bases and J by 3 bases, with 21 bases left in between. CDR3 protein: CATQRPWGNLTDTQYF. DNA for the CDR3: TGTGCCACCCAGAGGCCTTGGGGTAATTTAACAGATACGCAGTATTTT.

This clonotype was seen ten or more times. CDR3 nucleotides: TGTGCCAGCACCATCGGGGAGACCCAGTACTTC. Translation gives CASTIGETQYF. The J gene is TRBJ2-5, the V gene TRBV6-1; no definite D call. Germline V gives CDR1 MNHNS, CDR2 SASEGT. The ends were cut back, 7 bases at V and 5 bases at J, with 8 bases in the middle. The length of the CDR3 is 11 residues.

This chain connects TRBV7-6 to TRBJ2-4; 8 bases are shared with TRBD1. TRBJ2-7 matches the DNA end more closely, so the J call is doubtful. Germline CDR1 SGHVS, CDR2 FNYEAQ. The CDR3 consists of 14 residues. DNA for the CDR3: TGTGCCAGCAGCTTAGGGACAGGGCCCTACGAGCAGTACTTC. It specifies CASSLGTGPYEQYF.

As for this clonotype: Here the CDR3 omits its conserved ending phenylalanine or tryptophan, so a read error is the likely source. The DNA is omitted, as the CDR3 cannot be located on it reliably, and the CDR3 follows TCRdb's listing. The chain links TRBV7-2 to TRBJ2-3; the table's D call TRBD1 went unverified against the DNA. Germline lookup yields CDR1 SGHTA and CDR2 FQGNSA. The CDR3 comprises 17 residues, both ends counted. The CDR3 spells CASSLGARGSETQYFGP.

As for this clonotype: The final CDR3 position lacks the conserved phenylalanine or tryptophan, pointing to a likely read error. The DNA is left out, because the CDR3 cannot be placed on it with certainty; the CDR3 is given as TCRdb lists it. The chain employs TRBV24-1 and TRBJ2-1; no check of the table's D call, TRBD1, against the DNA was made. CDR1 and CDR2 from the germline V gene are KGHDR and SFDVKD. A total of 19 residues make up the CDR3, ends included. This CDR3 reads CATSDLKMGWGEDGYTFGS.

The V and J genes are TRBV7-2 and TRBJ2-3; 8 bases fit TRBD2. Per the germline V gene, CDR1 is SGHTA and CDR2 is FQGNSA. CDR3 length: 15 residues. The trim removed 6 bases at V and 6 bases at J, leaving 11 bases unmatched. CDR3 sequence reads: CASRHGTSGRDTQYF. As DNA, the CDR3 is TGTGCCAGCAGGCATGGGACTAGTGGCAGGGATACGCAGTATTTT.

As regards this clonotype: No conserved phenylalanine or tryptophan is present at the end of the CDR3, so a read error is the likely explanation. CDR3 nucleotides: TGTGCCAGCAGTTTCCCCGGGACTAGCGGATACTCCTACAATGAGCAGTTCTTG. This gives the protein CASSFPGTSGYSYNEQFL. The chain uses TRBV28 and TRBJ2-1, with 11 positions matching TRBD2. With 3 bases clipped from V and 0 bases from J, the junction kept 7 bases outside the gene matches. The CDR3 is 18 residues long. CDR1 is MDHEN and CDR2 is SYDVKM in the germline V gene.

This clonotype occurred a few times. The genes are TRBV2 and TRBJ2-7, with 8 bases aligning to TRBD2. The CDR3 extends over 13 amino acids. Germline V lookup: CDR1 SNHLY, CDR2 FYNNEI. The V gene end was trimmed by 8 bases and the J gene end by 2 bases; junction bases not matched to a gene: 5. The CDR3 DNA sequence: TGTGCCAGCCAGGCGGGGGGACCCTACGAGCAGTACTTC. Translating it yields CASQAGGPYEQYF. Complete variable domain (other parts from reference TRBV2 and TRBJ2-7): EPEVTQTPSHQVTQMGQEVILRCVPISNHLYFYWYRQILGQKVEFLVSFYNNEISEKSEIFDDQFSVERPDGSNFTLKIRSTKLEDSAMYFCASQAGGPYEQYFGPGTRLTVT.

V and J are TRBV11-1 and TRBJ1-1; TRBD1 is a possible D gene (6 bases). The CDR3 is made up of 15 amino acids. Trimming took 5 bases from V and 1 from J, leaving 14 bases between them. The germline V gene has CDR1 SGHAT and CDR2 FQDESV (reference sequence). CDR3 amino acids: CASSSRGRGNTEAFF. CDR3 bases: TGTGCCAGCAGCAGTCGGGGGCGAGGGAACACTGAAGCTTTCTTT.

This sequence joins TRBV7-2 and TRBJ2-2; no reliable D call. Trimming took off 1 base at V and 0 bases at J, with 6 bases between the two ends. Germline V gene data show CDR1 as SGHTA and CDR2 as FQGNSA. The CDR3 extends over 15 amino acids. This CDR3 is CASSLVRTNTGELFF. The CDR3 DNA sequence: TGTGCCAGCAGCTTAGTCAGGACGAACACCGGGGAGCTGTTTTTT. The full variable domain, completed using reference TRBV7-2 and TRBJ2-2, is GAGVSQSPSNKVTEKGKDVELRCDPISGHTALYWYRQSLGQGLEFLIYFQGNSAPDKSGLPSDRFSAERTGGSVSTLTIQRTQQEDSAVYLCASSLVRTNTGELFFGEGSRLTVL.

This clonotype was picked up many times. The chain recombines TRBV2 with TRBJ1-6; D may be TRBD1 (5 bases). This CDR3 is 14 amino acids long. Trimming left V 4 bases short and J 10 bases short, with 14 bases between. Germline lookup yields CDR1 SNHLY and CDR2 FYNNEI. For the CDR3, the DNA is TGTGCCAGCAGTGTGGGGGGAGTTAACTCACCCCTCCACTTT. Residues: CASSVGGVNSPLHF.

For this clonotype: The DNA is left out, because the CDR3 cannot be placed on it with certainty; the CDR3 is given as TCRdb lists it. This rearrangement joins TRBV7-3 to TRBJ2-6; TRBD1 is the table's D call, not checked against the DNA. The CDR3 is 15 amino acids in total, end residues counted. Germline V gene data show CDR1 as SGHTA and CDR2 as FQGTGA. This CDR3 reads CASRTWTPLWLHLRF.

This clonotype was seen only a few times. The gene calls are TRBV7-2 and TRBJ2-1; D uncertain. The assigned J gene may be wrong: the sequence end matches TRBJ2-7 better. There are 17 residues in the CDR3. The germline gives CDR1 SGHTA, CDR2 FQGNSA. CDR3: CASSLALMGLSSYEQYF. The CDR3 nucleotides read TGTGCCAGCAGCTTAGCGCTTATGGGCCTGAGCTCCTACGAGCAGTACTTC.

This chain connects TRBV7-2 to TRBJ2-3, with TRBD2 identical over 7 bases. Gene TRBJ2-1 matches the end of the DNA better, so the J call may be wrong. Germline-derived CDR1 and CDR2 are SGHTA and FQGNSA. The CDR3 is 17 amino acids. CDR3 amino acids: CASSSTRGVLADNEQFF. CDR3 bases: TGTGCCAGCAGCTCAACCCGAGGAGTGCTAGCGGACAATGAGCAGTTCTTC.

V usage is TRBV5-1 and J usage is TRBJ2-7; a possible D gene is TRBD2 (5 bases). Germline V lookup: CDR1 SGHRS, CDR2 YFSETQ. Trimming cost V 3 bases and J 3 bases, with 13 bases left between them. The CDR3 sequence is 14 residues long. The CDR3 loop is CASSSDLGNYEQYF. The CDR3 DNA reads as TGCGCCAGCAGCTCGGACTTGGGGAACTACGAGCAGTACTTC.

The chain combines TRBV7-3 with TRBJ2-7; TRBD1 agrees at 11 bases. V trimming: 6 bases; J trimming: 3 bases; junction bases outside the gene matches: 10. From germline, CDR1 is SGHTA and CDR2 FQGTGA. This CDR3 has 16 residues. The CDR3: CASRHDRGTGGYEQYF. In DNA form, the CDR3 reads TGTGCCAGCAGACACGACCGAGGGACAGGGGGCTACGAGCAGTACTTC.

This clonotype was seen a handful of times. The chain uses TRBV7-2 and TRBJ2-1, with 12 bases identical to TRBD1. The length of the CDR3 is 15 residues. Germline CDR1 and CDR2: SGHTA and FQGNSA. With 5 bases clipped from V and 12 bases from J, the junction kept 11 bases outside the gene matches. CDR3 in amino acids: CASSPGTGGGISQFF. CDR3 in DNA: TGTGCCAGCAGCCCCGGGACAGGGGGCGGAATATCGCAGTTCTTC.

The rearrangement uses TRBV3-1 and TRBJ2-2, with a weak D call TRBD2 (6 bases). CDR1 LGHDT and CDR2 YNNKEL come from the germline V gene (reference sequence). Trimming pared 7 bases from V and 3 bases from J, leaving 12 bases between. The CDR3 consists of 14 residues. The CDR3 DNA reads TGTGCCAGCACGAGACTAGGAGACACCGGGGAGCTGTTTTTT. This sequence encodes CASTRLGDTGELFF.

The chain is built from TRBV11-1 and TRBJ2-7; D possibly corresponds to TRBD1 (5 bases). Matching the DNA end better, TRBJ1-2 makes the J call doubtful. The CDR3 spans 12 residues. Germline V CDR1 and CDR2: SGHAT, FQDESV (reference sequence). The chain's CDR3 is CASSLGAMGYTF. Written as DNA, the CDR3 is TGTGCCAGCAGCCTAGGGGCTATGGGCTACACCTTC.

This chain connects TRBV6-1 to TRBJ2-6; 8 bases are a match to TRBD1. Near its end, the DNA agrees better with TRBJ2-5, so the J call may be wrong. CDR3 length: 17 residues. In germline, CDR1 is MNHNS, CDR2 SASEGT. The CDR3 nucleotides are TGTGCCAGCAGAGCATTGACAGGACAGGGCTTAGGGGAGACCCAGTACTTC. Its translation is CASRALTGQGLGETQYF.